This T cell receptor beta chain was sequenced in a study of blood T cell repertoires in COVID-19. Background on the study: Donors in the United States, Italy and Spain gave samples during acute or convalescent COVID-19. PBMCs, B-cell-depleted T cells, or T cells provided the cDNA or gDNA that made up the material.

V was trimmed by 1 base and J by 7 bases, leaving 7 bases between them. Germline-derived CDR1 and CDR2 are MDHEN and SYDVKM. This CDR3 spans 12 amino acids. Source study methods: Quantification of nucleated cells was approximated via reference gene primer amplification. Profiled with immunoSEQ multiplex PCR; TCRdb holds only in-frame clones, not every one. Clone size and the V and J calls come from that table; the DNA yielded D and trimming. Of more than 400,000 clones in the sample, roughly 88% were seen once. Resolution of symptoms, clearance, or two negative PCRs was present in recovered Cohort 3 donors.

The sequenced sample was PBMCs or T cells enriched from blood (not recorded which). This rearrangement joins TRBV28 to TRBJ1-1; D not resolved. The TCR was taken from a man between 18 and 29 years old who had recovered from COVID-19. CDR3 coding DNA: TGTGCCAGCAGTTTATCAGTTAATGAAGCTTTCTTT. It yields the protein CASSLSVNEAFF.